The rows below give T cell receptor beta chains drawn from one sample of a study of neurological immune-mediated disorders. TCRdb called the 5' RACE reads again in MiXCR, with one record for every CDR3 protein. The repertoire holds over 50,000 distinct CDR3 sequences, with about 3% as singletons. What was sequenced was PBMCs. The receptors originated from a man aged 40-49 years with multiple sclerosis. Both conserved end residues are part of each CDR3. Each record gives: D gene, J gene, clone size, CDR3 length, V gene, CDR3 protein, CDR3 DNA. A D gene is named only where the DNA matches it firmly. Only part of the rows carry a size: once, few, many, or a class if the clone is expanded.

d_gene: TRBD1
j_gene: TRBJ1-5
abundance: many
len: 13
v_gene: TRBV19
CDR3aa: CASSPRDSEAQHF
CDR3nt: TGTGCCAGTAGTCCCCGGGACAGTGAAGCCCAGCATTTT

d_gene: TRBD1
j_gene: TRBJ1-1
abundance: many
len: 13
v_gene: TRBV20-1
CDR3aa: CSAKRQGLPEAFF
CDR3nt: TGCAGTGCTAAGAGACAGGGACTTCCTGAAGCTTTCTTT

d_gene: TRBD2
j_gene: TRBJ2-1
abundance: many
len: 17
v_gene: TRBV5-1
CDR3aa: CASSYSGSGGAVNEQFF
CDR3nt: TGCGCCAGCAGCTATTCTGGAAGCGGGGGGGCTGTCAATGAGCAGTTCTTC

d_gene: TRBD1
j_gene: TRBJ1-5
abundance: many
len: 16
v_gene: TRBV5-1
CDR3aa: CASSLEGTGGDQPQHF
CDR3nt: TGCGCCAGCAGCTTGGAAGGAACAGGGGGGGATCAGCCCCAGCATTTT

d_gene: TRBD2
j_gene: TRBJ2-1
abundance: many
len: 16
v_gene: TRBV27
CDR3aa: CASRGLAGYSYNEQFF
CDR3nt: TGTGCCAGCAGGGGACTAGCGGGGTACTCCTACAATGAGCAGTTCTTC

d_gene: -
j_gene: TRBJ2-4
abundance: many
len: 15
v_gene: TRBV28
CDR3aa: CASSFAGQAKNIQYF
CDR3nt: TGTGCCAGCAGTTTTGCGGGCCAAGCCAAAAACATTCAGTACTTC

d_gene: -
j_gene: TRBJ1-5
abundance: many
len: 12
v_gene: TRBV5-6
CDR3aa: CASSRLNQPQHF
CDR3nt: TGTGCCAGCAGCAGACTAAATCAGCCCCAGCATTTT

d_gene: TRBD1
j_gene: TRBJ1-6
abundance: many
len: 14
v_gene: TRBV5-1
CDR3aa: CASSLGQGSSPLHF
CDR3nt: TGCGCCAGCAGCTTGGGACAGGGCAGCTCACCCCTCCACTTT

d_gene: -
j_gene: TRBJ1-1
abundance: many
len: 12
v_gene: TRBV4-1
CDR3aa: CASSQEGPEAFF
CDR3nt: TGCGCCAGCAGCCAAGAGGGACCTGAAGCTTTCTTT

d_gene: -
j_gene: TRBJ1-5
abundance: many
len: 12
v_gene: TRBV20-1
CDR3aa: CSAPQGVQPQHF
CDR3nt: TGCAGTGCTCCCCAGGGCGTACAGCCCCAGCATTTT

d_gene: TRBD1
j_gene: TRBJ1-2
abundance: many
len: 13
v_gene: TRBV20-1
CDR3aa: CSAIDKGQNGYTF
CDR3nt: TGCAGCGCGATTGACAAGGGACAGAACGGCTACACCTTC

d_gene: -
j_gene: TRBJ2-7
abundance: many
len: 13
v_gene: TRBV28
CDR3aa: CASSLGTPYEQYF
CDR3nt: TGTGCCAGCAGCCTGGGGACTCCCTACGAGCAGTACTTC

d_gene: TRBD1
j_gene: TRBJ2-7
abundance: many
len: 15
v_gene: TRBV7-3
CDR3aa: CASSEGTGGSYEQYF
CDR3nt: TGTGCCAGCAGCGAAGGGACAGGGGGCTCCTACGAGCAGTACTTC

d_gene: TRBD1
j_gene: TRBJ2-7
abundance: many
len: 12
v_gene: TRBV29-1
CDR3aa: CSVGQGVGEQYF
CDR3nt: TGCAGCGTTGGACAGGGGGTGGGCGAGCAGTACTTC

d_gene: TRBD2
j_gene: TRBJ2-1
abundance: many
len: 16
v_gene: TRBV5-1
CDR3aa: CASSLGGGRGYNEQFF
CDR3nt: TGCGCCAGCAGCTTGGGGGGTGGGAGGGGCTACAATGAGCAGTTCTTC

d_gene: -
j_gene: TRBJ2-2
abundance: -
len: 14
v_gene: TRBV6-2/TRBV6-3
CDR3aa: CASSFGTNTGELFF
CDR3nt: TGTGCCAGCAGTTTCGGGACGAACACCGGGGAGCTGTTTTTT

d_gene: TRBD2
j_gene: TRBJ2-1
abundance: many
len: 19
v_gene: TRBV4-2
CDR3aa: CASSQSGLAGGLAGVEQFF
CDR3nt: TGTGCCAGCAGCCAATCAGGACTAGCGGGGGGGTTGGCTGGGGTAGAGCAGTTCTTC

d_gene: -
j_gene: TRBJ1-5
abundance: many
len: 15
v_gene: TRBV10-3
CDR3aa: CAISAVAVGNQPQHF
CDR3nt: TGTGCCATCAGTGCGGTAGCTGTCGGCAATCAGCCCCAGCATTTT

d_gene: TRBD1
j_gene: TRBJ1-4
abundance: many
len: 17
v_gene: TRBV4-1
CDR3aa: CASSQGTGGAGNEKLFF
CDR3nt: TGCGCCAGCAGCCAAGGTACAGGGGGCGCGGGAAATGAAAAACTGTTTTTT

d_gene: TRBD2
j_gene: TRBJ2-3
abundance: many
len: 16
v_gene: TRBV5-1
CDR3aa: CASSSYSGGAADTQYF
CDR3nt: TGCGCCAGCAGCTCTTATAGCGGGGGGGCCGCAGATACGCAGTATTTT

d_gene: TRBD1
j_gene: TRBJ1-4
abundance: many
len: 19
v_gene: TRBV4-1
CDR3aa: CASSRLPSGTGNLNEKLFF
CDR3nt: TGCGCCAGCAGCCGTCTCCCATCCGGGACAGGGAACTTGAATGAAAAACTGTTTTTT

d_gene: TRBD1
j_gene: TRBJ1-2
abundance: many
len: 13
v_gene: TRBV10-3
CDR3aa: CAIRRQGDYGYTF
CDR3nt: TGTGCCATCAGACGACAGGGGGACTATGGCTACACCTTC

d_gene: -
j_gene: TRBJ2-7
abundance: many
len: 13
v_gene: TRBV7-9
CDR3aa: CASSWGSSYEQYF
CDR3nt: TGTGCCAGCAGCTGGGGGAGCTCCTACGAGCAGTACTTC

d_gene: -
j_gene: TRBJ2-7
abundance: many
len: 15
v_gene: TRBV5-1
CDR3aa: CASSLLGQPINEQYF
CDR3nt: TGCGCCAGCAGCTTGCTGGGACAACCGATCAACGAGCAGTACTTC

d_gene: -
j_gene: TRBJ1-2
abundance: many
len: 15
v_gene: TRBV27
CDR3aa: CASSATVRGNYGYTF
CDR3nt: TGTGCCAGCAGCGCGACGGTGAGGGGAAACTATGGCTACACCTTC

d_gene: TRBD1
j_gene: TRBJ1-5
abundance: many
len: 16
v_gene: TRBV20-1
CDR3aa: CSASRETGYRNQPQHF
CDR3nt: TGCAGTGCTAGTAGAGAGACAGGGTACCGCAATCAGCCCCAGCATTTT

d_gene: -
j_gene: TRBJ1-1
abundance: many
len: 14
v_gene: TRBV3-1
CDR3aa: CASSHTDTQLEAFF
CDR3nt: TGTGCCAGCAGCCATACTGACACCCAGCTGGAAGCTTTCTTT

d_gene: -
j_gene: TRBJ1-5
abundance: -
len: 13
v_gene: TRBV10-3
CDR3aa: CAISDGRNQPQHF
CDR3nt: TGTGCCATCAGTGACGGCAGAAATCAGCCCCAGCATTTT

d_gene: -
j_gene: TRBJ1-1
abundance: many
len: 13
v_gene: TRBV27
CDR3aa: CASSLGGMGEAFF
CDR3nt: TGTGCCAGCAGTTTAGGGGGTATGGGTGAAGCTTTCTTT

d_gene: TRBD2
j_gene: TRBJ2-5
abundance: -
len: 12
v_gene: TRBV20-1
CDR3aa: CSASTSAETQYF
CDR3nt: TGCAGTGCTAGTACTAGCGCAGAGACCCAGTACTTC

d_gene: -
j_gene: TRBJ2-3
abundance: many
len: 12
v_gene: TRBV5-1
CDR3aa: CASSLDTDTQYF
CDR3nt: TGCGCCAGCAGCTTGGACACAGATACGCAGTATTTT

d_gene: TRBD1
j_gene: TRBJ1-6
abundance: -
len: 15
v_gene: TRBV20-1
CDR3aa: CSARQGAYVGSPLHF
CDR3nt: TGCAGTGCCCGGCAGGGGGCTTATGTTGGTTCACCCCTCCACTTT

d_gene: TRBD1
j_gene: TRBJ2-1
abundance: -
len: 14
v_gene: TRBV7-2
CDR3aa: CASSLGQGNNEQFF
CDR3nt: TGTGCCAGCAGCTTGGGACAGGGTAACAATGAGCAGTTCTTC

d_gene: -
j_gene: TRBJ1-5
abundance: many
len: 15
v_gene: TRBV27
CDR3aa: CASSLRGPDNQPQHF
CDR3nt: TGTGCCAGCAGTTTGAGGGGCCCCGACAATCAGCCCCAGCATTTT

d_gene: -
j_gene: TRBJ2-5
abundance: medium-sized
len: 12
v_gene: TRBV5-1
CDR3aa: CASSGQRETQYF
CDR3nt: TGCGCCAGCAGCGGACAGCGGGAGACCCAGTACTTC

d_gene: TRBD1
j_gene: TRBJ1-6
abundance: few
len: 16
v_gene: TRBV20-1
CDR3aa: CSAPTGEGSYNSPLNF
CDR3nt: TGCAGTGCTCCGACAGGGGAGGGCTCCTATAATTCACCCCTCAACTTT

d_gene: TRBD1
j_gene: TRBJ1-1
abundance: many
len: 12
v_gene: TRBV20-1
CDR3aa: CSADRAWAEAFF
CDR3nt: TGCAGTGCAGACAGGGCGTGGGCTGAAGCTTTCTTT

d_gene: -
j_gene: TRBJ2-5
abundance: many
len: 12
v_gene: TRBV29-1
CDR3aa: CSVGTNQETQYF
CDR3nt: TGCAGCGTTGGGACAAACCAAGAGACCCAGTACTTC

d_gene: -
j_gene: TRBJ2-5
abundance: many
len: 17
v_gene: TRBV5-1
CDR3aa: CASSLGPGTAKQETQYF
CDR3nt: TGCGCCAGCAGCTTGGGGCCCGGGACGGCAAAGCAAGAGACCCAGTACTTC

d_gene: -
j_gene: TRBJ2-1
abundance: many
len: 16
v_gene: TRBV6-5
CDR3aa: CASRGSAGNSYNEQFF
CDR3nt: TGTGCCAGCAGGGGGTCGGCGGGCAATTCCTACAATGAGCAGTTCTTC

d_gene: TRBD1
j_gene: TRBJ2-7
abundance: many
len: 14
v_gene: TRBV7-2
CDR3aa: CASSFRGTGAREYF
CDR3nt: TGTGCCAGCAGCTTTAGAGGGACAGGGGCTCGGGAGTACTTC

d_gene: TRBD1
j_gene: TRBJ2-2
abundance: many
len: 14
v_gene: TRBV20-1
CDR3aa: CYGQGFRGTGELFF
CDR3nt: TGCTACGGACAGGGGTTTCGGGGCACCGGGGAGCTGTTTTTT

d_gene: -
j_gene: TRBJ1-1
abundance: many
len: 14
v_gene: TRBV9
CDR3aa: CASSPRRTNTEAFF
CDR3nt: TGTGCCAGCAGCCCCCGGCGAACTAACACTGAAGCTTTCTTT

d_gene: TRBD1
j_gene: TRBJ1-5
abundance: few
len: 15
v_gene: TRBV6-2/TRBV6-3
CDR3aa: CASTDRVEGNQPQHF
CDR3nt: TGTGCCAGCACCGACAGGGTTGAGGGCAATCAGCCCCAGCATTTT

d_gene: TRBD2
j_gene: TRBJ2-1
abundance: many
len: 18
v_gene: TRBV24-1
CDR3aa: CATSATIAGGGSYNEQFF
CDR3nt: TGTGCCACCAGTGCCACCATTGCCGGGGGAGGGTCCTACAATGAGCAGTTCTTC

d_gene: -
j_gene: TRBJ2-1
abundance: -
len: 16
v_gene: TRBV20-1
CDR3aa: CSAQGRLALIGNEQFF
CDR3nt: TGCAGTGCTCAAGGGCGATTAGCATTAATAGGCAATGAGCAGTTCTTC

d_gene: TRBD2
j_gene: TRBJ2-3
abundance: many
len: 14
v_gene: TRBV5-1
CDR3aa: CASSFRGGTDTQYF
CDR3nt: TGCGCCAGCAGCTTTCGGGGGGGCACAGATACGCAGTATTTT

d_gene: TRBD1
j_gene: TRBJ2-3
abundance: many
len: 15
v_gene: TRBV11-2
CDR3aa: CASSLAGTGRDTQYF
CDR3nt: TGTGCCAGCAGCTTAGCCGGGACAGGGCGGGATACGCAGTATTTT

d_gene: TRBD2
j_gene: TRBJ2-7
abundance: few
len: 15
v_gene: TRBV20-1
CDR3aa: CSARRPRRGGDEQYF
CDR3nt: TGCAGTGCTAGGCGACCTAGGCGGGGGGGCGATGAGCAGTACTTC

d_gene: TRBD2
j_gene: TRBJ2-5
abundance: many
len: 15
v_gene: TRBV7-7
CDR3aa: CASSFQRGDQETQYF
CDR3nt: TGTGCTAGCAGCTTCCAGCGGGGGGATCAAGAGACCCAGTACTTC

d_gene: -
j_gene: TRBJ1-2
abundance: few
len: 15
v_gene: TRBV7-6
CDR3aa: CASSSGIDLSGGYTF
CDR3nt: TGTGCCAGCAGTTCTGGGATAGACCTATCTGGCGGCTACACCTTC

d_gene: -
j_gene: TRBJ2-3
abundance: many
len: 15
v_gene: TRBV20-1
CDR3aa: CSAVGGGDPTDTQYF
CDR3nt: TGCAGTGCTGTCGGTGGGGGCGACCCCACAGATACGCAGTATTTT

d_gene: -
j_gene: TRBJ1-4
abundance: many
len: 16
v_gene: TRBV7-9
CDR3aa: CASRPTLGRVNEKLFF
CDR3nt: TGTGCCAGCAGACCAACTCTCGGAAGAGTTAATGAAAAACTGTTTTTT

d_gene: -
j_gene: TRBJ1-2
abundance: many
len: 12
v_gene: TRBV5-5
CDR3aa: CASSLEAYGYTF
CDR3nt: TGTGCCAGCAGCTTGGAAGCTTATGGCTACACCTTC

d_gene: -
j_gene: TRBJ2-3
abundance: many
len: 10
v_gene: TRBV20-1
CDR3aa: CSPRLDTQYF
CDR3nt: TGCAGTCCCCGCCTGGATACGCAGTATTTT